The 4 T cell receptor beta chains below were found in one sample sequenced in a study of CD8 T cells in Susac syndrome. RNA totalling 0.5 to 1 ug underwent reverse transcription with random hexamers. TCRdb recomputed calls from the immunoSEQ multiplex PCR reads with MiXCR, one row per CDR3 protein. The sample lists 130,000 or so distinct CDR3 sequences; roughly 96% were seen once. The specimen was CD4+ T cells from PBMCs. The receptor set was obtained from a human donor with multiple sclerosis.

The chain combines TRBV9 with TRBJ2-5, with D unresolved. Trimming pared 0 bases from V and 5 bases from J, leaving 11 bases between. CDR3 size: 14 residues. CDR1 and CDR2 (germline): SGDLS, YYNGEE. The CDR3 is CASSVASAWETQYF. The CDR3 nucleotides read TGTGCCAGCAGCGTAGCCTCAGCGTGGGAGACCCAGTACTTC.

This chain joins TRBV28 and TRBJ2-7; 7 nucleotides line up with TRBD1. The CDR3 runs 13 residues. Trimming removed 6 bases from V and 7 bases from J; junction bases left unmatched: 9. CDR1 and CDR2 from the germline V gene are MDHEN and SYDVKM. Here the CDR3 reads CASRRGGSSEQYF. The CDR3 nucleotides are TGTGCCAGCAGACGAGGGGGCTCTTCTGAGCAGTACTTC.

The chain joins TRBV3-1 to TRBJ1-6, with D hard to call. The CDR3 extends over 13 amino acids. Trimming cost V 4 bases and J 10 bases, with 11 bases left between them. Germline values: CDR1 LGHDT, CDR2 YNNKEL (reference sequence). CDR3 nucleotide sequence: TGTGCCAGCAGCCGTACCGGGGTATCACCCCTCCACTTT. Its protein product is CASSRTGVSPLHF. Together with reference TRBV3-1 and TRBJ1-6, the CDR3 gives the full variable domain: DTAVSQTPKYLVTQMGNDKSIKCEQNLGHDTMYWYKQDSKKFLKIMFSYNNKELIINETVPNRFSPKSPDKAHLNLHINSLELGDSAVYFCASSRTGVSPLHFGNGTRLTVT.

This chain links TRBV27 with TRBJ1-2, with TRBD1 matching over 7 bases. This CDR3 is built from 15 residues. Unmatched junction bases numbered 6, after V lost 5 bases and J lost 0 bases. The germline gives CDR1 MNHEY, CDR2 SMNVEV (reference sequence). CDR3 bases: TGTGCCAGCAGTGAGGGACAGCTCGCTAACTATGGCTACACCTTC. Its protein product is CASSEGQLANYGYTF.